The 16 T cell receptor beta chains below come from one sample, sequenced in a study. The data were produced by immunoSEQ multiplex PCR, yet TCRdb's version contains in-frame clones alone and is incomplete. The table includes about 50,000 clones, 93% detected once. Sequencing was performed on PBMCs. Every receptor here comes from a man aged 35 to 55 with rheumatoid arthritis.

This clone was detected only once. The chain uses TRBV30 and TRBJ2-7; 8 bases are shared with TRBD1. The CDR3 extends over 13 amino acids. V lost 3 bases and J lost 6; bases outside the gene matches: 7. Germline CDR1 GTSNPN, CDR2 SVGIG (reference sequence). The CDR3 loop reads CAWSPGQGGEQYF. The CDR3 DNA reads as TGTGCCTGGAGCCCTGGACAGGGTGGCGAGCAGTACTTC.

The genes are TRBV19 and TRBJ2-4; tentatively, D is TRBD1 (5 bases). V lost 3 bases and J lost 8, with 11 bases in between. Looked up from germline, CDR1 is LNHDA and CDR2 is SQIVND (reference sequence). The CDR3 runs to 13 residues. The DNA for the CDR3 is TGTGCCAGTAGTATGCGGACAACAGACATTCAGTACTTC. This translates into CASSMRTTDIQYF.

The rearrangement joins TRBV10-2 to TRBJ2-6, with TRBD2 as a possible D gene (6 bases). V lost 8 bases and J lost 5, with 19 bases in between. CDR3 size: 16 residues. Germline-derived CDR1 and CDR2 are WSHSY and SAAADI. CDR3 amino acids: CASAGTAGLWANVLTF. The DNA of the CDR3 is TGCGCCAGCGCCGGGACGGCGGGGCTCTGGGCCAACGTCCTGACTTTC.

This chain uses TRBV6-5 with TRBJ1-1; D is uncertain. The germline V gene encodes CDR1 MNHEY and CDR2 SVGAGI. V was clipped by 2 bases and J by 4 bases, with 8 bases between them. The CDR3 is 13 amino acids. For the CDR3, the DNA is TGTGCCAGCAGTTACCAGACGGCCACTGAAGCTTTCTTT. Translated: CASSYQTATEAFF.

J is TRBJ1-1 and V is TRBV6-5; possibly TRBD1 for D (5 bases). V lost 6 bases to trimming and J lost 3 bases, with 8 bases between them. Germline V gives CDR1 MNHEY, CDR2 SVGAGI. This CDR3 has 12 residues. CDR3 protein: CASRRGDTEAFF. The CDR3, as DNA: TGTGCCAGCAGACGGGGGGACACTGAAGCTTTCTTT.

The V call is TRBV19, the J call TRBJ2-3, with 11 bases aligning to TRBD2. Trimming at V came to 7 bases and at J to 3 bases, leaving 3 bases not matched to a gene. This CDR3 spans 14 amino acids. Germline CDR1 LNHDA, CDR2 SQIVND (reference sequence). For the CDR3, the DNA is TGTGCCAGTACTAGCGGGGGGAAGACAGATACGCAGTATTTT. It yields the protein CASTSGGKTDTQYF.

The rearrangement links TRBV15 to TRBJ1-2, with TRBD1 as a possible D gene (6 bases). Trimming pared 1 base from V and 4 bases from J, leaving 16 bases between. The CDR3 is made up of 16 amino acids. The germline CDR1 and CDR2 sequences are LNHNV and YYDKDF (reference sequence). The CDR3 DNA reads as TGTGCCACCAGCAGAGTTACAGGGACGTGGACCTATGGCTACACCTTC. It encodes CATSRVTGTWTYGYTF.

This clone was detected only once. V is TRBV24-1 and J is TRBJ2-1; D remains unclear. CDR1 and CDR2 from the germline V gene are KGHDR and SFDVKD. The CDR3 extends over 12 amino acids. V lost 7 bases and J 9 bases, leaving 12 bases between the germline ends. CDR3 coding DNA: TGTGCCACCAGGGGTCCCTTTGGTGAGCAGTTCTTC. Its protein is CATRGPFGEQFF.

This clone appeared once. The chain has TRBV7-3 and TRBJ2-3; D not certain. The ends were cut back, 5 bases at V and 0 bases at J, with 12 bases in the middle. The CDR3 spans 15 residues. Germline loops: CDR1 SGHTA, CDR2 FQGTGA. DNA for the CDR3: TGTGCCAGCAGCATACAGAGAACTAGCACAGATACGCAGTATTTT. This codes for CASSIQRTSTDTQYF.

The V call is TRBV18, the J call TRBJ2-3; 7 bases agree with TRBD2. CDR3 length: 16 residues. Germline values: CDR1 KGHSH, CDR2 LQKENI. Germline trimming cut 3 bases from V and 1 base from J; bases unmatched to any gene: 7. CDR3 DNA: TGTGCCAGCTCACCGGTATACAGCGGGGGCACAGATACGCAGTATTTT. It encodes CASSPVYSGGTDTQYF.

The rearrangement joins TRBV6-1 to TRBJ1-4, with D unresolved. The CDR3 consists of 14 residues. Germline assignment: CDR1 MNHNS and CDR2 SASEGT. Trimming pared 1 base from V and 8 bases from J, leaving 11 bases between. The CDR3 reads CASSEDLGNEKLFF. The CDR3, as DNA: TGTGCCAGCAGTGAAGATTTGGGGAACGAAAAACTGTTTTTT.

This sequence joins TRBV5-1 and TRBJ1-5, with TRBD1 identical over 7 bases. The germline gives CDR1 SGHRS, CDR2 YFSETQ. Trimming cost V 3 bases and J 2 bases; bases outside gene matches: 2. This CDR3 has 14 amino acids. CDR3 protein: CASSWGTGNQPQHF. The DNA for the CDR3 is TGCGCCAGCAGCTGGGGGACAGGCAATCAGCCCCAGCATTTT.

This rearrangement joins TRBV11-3 to TRBJ2-7; D is perhaps TRBD1 (5 bases). Germline CDR1 and CDR2: SGHNT and YENEEA. This CDR3 spans 13 amino acids. V was pared by 5 bases and J by 2 bases, with 10 bases between. CDR3 in amino acids: CASSKAGTYEQYF. CDR3 bases: TGTGCCAGCAGCAAGGCAGGGACCTACGAGCAGTACTTC.

The genes are TRBV18 and TRBJ1-5; D is possibly TRBD1 (6 bases). This CDR3 has 14 amino acids. Trimming shortened V by 4 bases and J by 7 bases, and 14 bases separated the two germline ends. The germline V gene encodes CDR1 KGHSH and CDR2 LQKENI. The CDR3 DNA follows: TGTGCCAGCTCACATACAGGGAGACGGCAGCCCCAGCATTTT. Its protein is CASSHTGRRQPQHF.

J is TRBJ2-2 and V is TRBV10-3; D ambiguous. CDR3 length: 15 residues. V was cut by 2 bases and J by 3 bases, with 10 bases left in between. Germline CDR1 ENHRY, CDR2 SYGVKD. The DNA of the CDR3 is TGTGCCATCAGTGAGGGGTACGAGGACACCGGGGAGCTGTTTTTT. Amino acid sequence: CAISEGYEDTGELFF.

The CDR3 protein is CASSGKMAGNTIYF. The CDR3 nucleotides read TGTGCCAGCAGTGGTAAAATGGCTGGAAACACCATATATTTT. The J gene is TRBJ1-3, the V gene TRBV27, with D unclear. Germline V CDR1 and CDR2: MNHEY, SMNVEV (reference sequence). V was shortened by 5 bases and J by 2 bases, with 10 bases between the two germline ends. This CDR3 contains 14 residues.